There are a few counts of the clone carrying this TCR beta chain. The antigen is undetermined. Trimming took 5 bases from V and 3 from J; bases not matched to a gene: 17. CDR1 and CDR2 from the germline V gene are MDHEN and SYDVKM. The CDR3 runs 19 residues. For the second PCR, which ran for about 6 to 11 cycles, a sample-barcoded 5' primer and a J-beta primer mix were used. MiXCR was run by TCRdb on the 5' RACE reads, yielding one entry per CDR3 protein. Among roughly 1.7 million distinct CDR3 sequences listed, approximately 32% were seen once. The data are from a study of blood T cells in healthy people across ages. General study points: Since the PBMCs were unsorted, naive and antigen-experienced cells could not be conclusively compared.

The chain combines TRBV28 with TRBJ2-3, with 10 bases fitting TRBD2. The receptor was isolated from a woman aged 30 to 39 in good health. Source material: blood. Here the CDR3 DNA reads TGTGCCAGCAGTCAGGGGGTTTTAGCGGGGGGTTTAATGACAGATACGCAGTATTTT. Translated, it gives CASSQGVLAGGLMTDTQYF.